This TCR beta chain was recorded in a study of blood T cell repertoires in COVID-19. Background on the study: Spain, Italy and the United States supplied samples that represented acute and convalescent COVID-19. In each case, the material was cDNA or gDNA derived from T cells, B-cell-depleted T cells, or PBMCs.

Under the authors' procedure: For nucleated cells, counts were estimated from reference gene primer amplification. TCRdb's copy holds only in-frame clones and misses some; the assay was immunoSEQ multiplex PCR. For V, J and clone size, that table is used; D and trimming come from the DNA. The table shows 130,000 or so clones, with approximately 88% occurring only once. V lost 4 bases and J lost 1; bases outside the gene matches: 7. The CDR3 length is 15 residues. Germline lookup yields CDR1 GTSNPN and CDR2 SVGIG (reference sequence). Sequencing was carried out using peripheral blood. The sequence derives from a man aged 65 to 85 with active COVID-19. The J gene is TRBJ1-1, the V gene TRBV30, with TRBD1 identical over 9 bases. The CDR3 here is CAWTPQGARNTEAFF. The CDR3, as DNA: TGTGCCTGGACCCCACAGGGGGCACGGAACACTGAAGCTTTCTTT.